One sample yielded the 23 T cell receptor beta chains listed below, sequenced in a study of T-cell reconstitution after alpha-beta-depleted transplantation in children. For TCRbeta, the library was prepared with unique molecular identifiers. TCRdb re-called the PCR reads through MiXCR, storing one row per CDR3 protein. The sample includes roughly 200,000 distinct CDR3 sequences, roughly 11% of them seen just once. The material sequenced was PBMCs, taken before TCRalphabeta/CD19-depleted stem cell transplant. These receptors were taken from a child under two years old with acute myeloid leukemia, due to receive a stem cell transplant.

In its sample, this clonotype was seen a few times. The chain uses TRBV7-8 and TRBJ1-3; the D gene is possibly TRBD1 (6 bases). This CDR3 spans 13 amino acids. V was trimmed by 5 bases and J by 5 bases, leaving 10 bases between them. Germline CDR1 is SGHVS and CDR2 is FQNEAQ. CDR3 residues: CASSQGQRNTIYF. CDR3 nucleotides: TGTGCCAGCAGCCAAGGACAGAGAAACACCATATATTTT.

In this sample, this clonotype turned up many times. The rearrangement joins TRBV5-1 to TRBJ2-5; D remains ambiguous. This CDR3 comprises 16 residues. Germline assignment: CDR1 SGHRS and CDR2 YFSETQ. Trimming removed 0 bases from V and 1 base from J, with 13 bases in between. The CDR3 region has the DNA TGCGCCAGCAGCTTGGAAGGCGGACCGATCCAAGAGACCCAGTACTTC. Its protein is CASSLEGGPIQETQYF.

Many counts were recorded for this clonotype. This chain joins TRBV20-1 and TRBJ1-3, with D uncertain. V gave up 0 bases and J gave up 0 bases, with 9 bases separating them. Looked up from germline, CDR1 is DFQATT and CDR2 is SNEGSKA (reference sequence). CDR3 length: 15 amino acids. This CDR3 is CSARESGSSGNTIYF. CDR3 in DNA: TGCAGTGCTAGAGAATCGGGAAGCTCTGGAAACACCATATATTTT.

This clonotype was found many times. The V call is TRBV20-1, the J call TRBJ2-7; no reliable D call. Germline V gene lookup returns CDR1 DFQATT and CDR2 SNEGSKA (reference sequence). Between the trimmed V and J ends, which lost 0 bases and 0 bases, there was a span of 9 bases. This CDR3 has 14 amino acids. The CDR3 region has the DNA TGCAGTGCTAGAGATTTGCGGAGCTCCTACGAGCAGTACTTC. Amino acid sequence: CSARDLRSSYEQYF.

The table lists this clonotype with many counts. The chain links TRBV7-2 to TRBJ2-1; 10 bases match TRBD1. CDR3 length: 17 residues. V lost 4 bases, J lost 9 bases, and 15 bases stayed unmatched. Germline lookup yields CDR1 SGHTA and CDR2 FQGNSA. The CDR3 DNA follows: TGTGCCAGCAGCTCGTTTTTCCGACAGGGGGCTTCGGGTGAGCAGTTCTTC. It codes for CASSSFFRQGASGEQFF.

The chain carries TRBV5-1 and TRBJ1-1; TRBD1 matches at 10 bases. Losses at the gene ends were 7 bases for V and 4 bases for J; bases not matched to a gene: 7. This CDR3 spans 14 amino acids. CDR1 and CDR2 (germline): SGHRS, YFSETQ. CDR3 amino acids: CASGTGEGSTEAFF. The CDR3 nucleotides are TGCGCCAGCGGGACAGGGGAAGGGTCCACTGAAGCTTTCTTT.

This clonotype was picked up many times. V is TRBV20-1 and J is TRBJ2-7; 10 bases map to TRBD2. The CDR3 runs 16 residues. Trimming cost V 0 bases and J 3 bases; bases outside gene matches: 8. The germline CDR1 and CDR2 sequences are DFQATT and SNEGSKA (reference sequence). The CDR3 spells CSARDELAGMGYEQYF. As DNA, the CDR3 is TGCAGTGCTAGAGATGAACTAGCGGGAATGGGCTACGAGCAGTACTTC.

This clonotype was seen repeatedly, ten times or more. V and J are TRBV6-1 and TRBJ1-1; no clear D. From germline, CDR1 is MNHNS and CDR2 SASEGT. V was pared by 8 bases and J by 4 bases, with 14 bases between. This CDR3 spans 13 amino acids. CDR3 nucleotide sequence: TGTGCCAGCTCGGAGGGATTAATCACTGAAGCTTTCTTT. This codes for CASSEGLITEAFF.

In its sample, this clonotype was seen a few times. The chain recombines TRBV20-1 with TRBJ2-2; D is possibly TRBD1 or TRBD2 (5 bases each). The CDR3 is 15 amino acids. V lost 5 bases to trimming and J lost 2 bases, with 15 bases between them. Germline V gene sequence: CDR1 DFQATT, CDR2 SNEGSKA (reference sequence). CDR3 region: CSAGGTTFNTGELFF. The CDR3 DNA follows: TGCAGTGCTGGTGGGACCACCTTCAACACCGGGGAGCTGTTTTTT.

Points on this clonotype: Relative to the germline gene, one junction end is altered; a read error may explain this. The chain combines TRBV5-1 with TRBJ2-5; D unresolved. Germline V gene lookup returns CDR1 SGHRS and CDR2 YFSETQ. This CDR3 has 11 amino acids. The CDR3: CASSLGETQSF. CDR3 sequence (DNA): TGCGCCAGCAGCTTGGGCGAGACCCAGTCCTTC.

This clonotype was seen many times. V is TRBV12-3 or TRBV12-4 and J is TRBJ1-5; possible D gene TRBD1, 5 bases. The length of the CDR3 is 12 residues. Trimming took off 5 bases at V and 5 bases at J, with 7 bases between the two ends. CDR3 region: CASSQGDQPQHF. DNA of the CDR3: TGTGCCAGCAGTCAAGGGGATCAGCCCCAGCATTTT.

This clonotype showed up just a few times. V is TRBV10-1 and J is TRBJ2-1; TRBD2 matches 13 bases. After removal of 4 bases from V and 6 bases from J, the junction contained 6 bases not matched to a gene. CDR3 length: 16 amino acids. Germline V gene data show CDR1 as WNHNN and CDR2 as SYGVQD (reference sequence). This CDR3 is CASSGGLAGVSNEQFF. In DNA form, the CDR3 reads TGCGCCAGCAGTGGCGGACTAGCGGGAGTGAGCAATGAGCAGTTCTTC.

In the case of this clonotype: A much larger clone differs by one base, so this may be a read error. The chain employs TRBV7-6 and TRBJ2-3, with D maybe TRBD2 (6 bases). Per germline, CDR1 SGHVS and CDR2 FNYEAQ. V lost 5 bases and J 4 bases, leaving 19 bases between the germline ends. The CDR3 loop spans 16 amino acids. The CDR3 nucleotides are TGTGCCAGCAGCCCCCAGATGGGGAGGATCGCAGATACGCAGTATTTT. Translating gives CASSPQMGRIADTQYF.

About this clonotype itself: This may be a read error, as it is one base from a much larger clone. The chain links TRBV19 to TRBJ2-3; D gene ambiguous. The germline V gene has CDR1 LNHDA and CDR2 SQIVND (reference sequence). The length of the CDR3 is 13 residues. The CDR3 DNA reads as TGTACCAGTAGTCCCCACGGGACAGATACGCAGTATTTT. This sequence encodes CTSSPHGTDTQYF.

This clonotype was seen at least ten times. This chain uses TRBV6-2 or TRBV6-3 with TRBJ1-5; no clear D gene. Germline V gene data show CDR1 as MNHEY and CDR2 as SVGEGT. The CDR3 is 18 residues long. Trimming shortened V by 2 bases and J by 0 bases, and 17 bases separated the two germline ends. In DNA, the CDR3 is TGTGCCAGCAGTTACGGCTTGGAACAGCTTTATAGCAATCAGCCCCAGCATTTT. Its translation: CASSYGLEQLYSNQPQHF.

This clonotype was counted many times. The chain uses TRBV20-1 and TRBJ1-5; D is uncertain. CDR1 and CDR2 (germline): DFQATT, SNEGSKA (reference sequence). Trimming took off 0 bases at V and 0 bases at J, with 12 bases between the two ends. The CDR3 loop spans 16 amino acids. The CDR3 loop reads CSARERGSYSNQPQHF. CDR3 DNA sequence: TGCAGTGCTAGAGAGAGAGGCTCATATAGCAATCAGCCCCAGCATTTT.

This clonotype was observed at least ten times. V is TRBV5-6 and J is TRBJ1-2; possible D gene TRBD1, 6 bases. V lost 3 bases to trimming and J lost 5 bases, with 14 bases between them. Germline V gene lookup returns CDR1 SGHDT and CDR2 YYEEEE. This CDR3 is 14 amino acids long. CDR3 region: CASSYTGWGYGYTF. DNA for the CDR3: TGTGCCAGCAGCTACACAGGGTGGGGGTATGGCTACACCTTC.

This clonotype was found many times. Mismatch with germline at one junction end may stem from a read error. CDR3 residues: CASSLAGDTQYF. In nucleotides, the CDR3 is TGTGCCAGCAGCTTAGCGGGGGATACGCAGTATTTT. This chain links TRBV5-1 with TRBJ2-3; 8 bases are shared with TRBD2. The CDR3 covers 12 residues. Germline CDR1 reads SGHRS; CDR2 reads YFSETQ.

This clonotype was observed at least ten times. This rearrangement joins TRBV18 to TRBJ1-6, with D hard to call. V lost 6 bases, J lost 10 bases, and 16 bases lay in between. Germline loops: CDR1 KGHSH, CDR2 LQKENI. This CDR3 contains 14 residues. CDR3 in DNA: TGTGCCAGCTCCTACGACTTCCTCGGGTCACCCCTCCACTTT. Its translation: CASSYDFLGSPLHF.

This clonotype came up many times. The rearrangement uses TRBV7-2 and TRBJ2-3; TRBD2 matches at 11 bases. Looked up from germline, CDR1 is SGHTA and CDR2 is FQGNSA. Germline trimming cut 7 bases from V and 5 bases from J; bases unmatched to any gene: 11. The CDR3 length is 16 residues. CDR3 amino acids: CASTLGKLAGGDTQYF. The CDR3 DNA follows: TGTGCCAGCACCCTAGGCAAGCTAGCGGGAGGAGATACGCAGTATTTT.

The chain combines TRBV12-3 or TRBV12-4 with TRBJ1-6; tentatively, D is TRBD1 (6 bases). V was clipped by 3 bases and J by 7 bases, with 10 bases between them. This CDR3 is built from 14 residues. In DNA form, the CDR3 reads TGTGCCAGCAGTTTTGTCAGGGGAAATTCACCCCTCCACTTT. Protein sequence: CASSFVRGNSPLHF.

This clonotype was recorded at least ten times. The V and J genes are TRBV20-1 and TRBJ1-5, with TRBD1 identical over 8 bases. Trimming at V came to 6 bases and at J to 6 bases, leaving 13 bases not matched to a gene. This CDR3 spans 15 amino acids. Germline CDR1 and CDR2: DFQATT and SNEGSKA (reference sequence). In DNA form, the CDR3 reads TGCAGTGCCCCTCTGCAGGGGGCGGTTCGTCAGCCCCAGCATTTT. Protein: CSAPLQGAVRQPQHF.

This clonotype has a count of ten or more. The genes are TRBV12-3 or TRBV12-4 and TRBJ1-3, with D possibly TRBD1 on 6 matching bases. Deletions cut 1 base from V and 6 bases from J, with 10 bases between. CDR3 length: 14 amino acids. This chain's CDR3 is CASSLGGDINTIYF. The CDR3, as DNA: TGTGCCAGCAGTTTAGGCGGGGACATAAACACCATATATTTT.